Sequencing of this T cell receptor beta chain was carried out in a study of T-cell memory formation after mild COVID-19. Study conclusions and caveats: Clones contracting across day 15 to 85 had a balanced CD4/CD8 profile; later expanding clones leaned CD4+.

The 5'RACE method, run with constant-segment primers, produced TCR alpha and TCR beta cDNA libraries (carrying sample barcodes and UMIs). MiXCR was run by TCRdb on the 5' RACE reads, yielding one entry per CDR3 protein. The sample has a few hundred thousand distinct CDR3 sequences, approximately 25% seen once. This clonotype has just a few counts. Its cognate antigen is unknown. There are 14 residues in the CDR3. Germline V gene sequence: CDR1 DFQATT, CDR2 SNEGSKA (reference sequence). Losses at the gene ends were 7 bases for V and 5 bases for J; bases not matched to a gene: 12. What was sequenced was PBMCs or a T cell subset sorted from them (not recorded which). This chain uses TRBV20-1 with TRBJ2-5; 8 bases map to TRBD2. This TCR came from an adult woman who had mild COVID-19 (a few samples of this study predate the infection). Cell type and time point are not known. In DNA, the CDR3 is TGCAGTGTCGAACACCCGGGAGGGCCGGAGACCCAGTACTTC. Protein product: CSVEHPGGPETQYF.